Each of the 25 T cell receptor beta chains below was sequenced from the same sample in a study of blood T cells in healthy people across ages. Primers used in a second PCR of about 6 to 12 cycles were a sample-barcoded 5' primer and a J-beta primer mix. Each CDR3 protein gets one entry after TCRdb re-called the 5' RACE reads with MiXCR. This sample has about 640,000 distinct CDR3 sequences; around 54% occur once, and the top ten carry over 35%. Sequencing used blood. The receptors come from a man between 60 and 75 years old in good health.

The sample holds a few counts of this clonotype. The rearrangement links TRBV7-2 to TRBJ2-3, with 15 positions matching TRBD2. CDR1 is SGHTA and CDR2 is FQGNSA in the germline V gene. V was pared by 2 bases and J by 0 bases, with 3 bases of the junction left unmatched. The CDR3 runs 18 residues. The chain's CDR3 is CASSLRGLAGGSTDTQYF. The CDR3 nucleotides are TGTGCCAGCAGCTTAAGGGGACTAGCGGGGGGCAGCACAGATACGCAGTATTTT.

This clonotype was counted a few times. V gene TRBV5-1 combines with J gene TRBJ2-1, with D perhaps TRBD1 (6 bases). Trimming left V 1 base short and J 3 bases short, with 11 bases between. The CDR3 loop spans 15 amino acids. CDR1 is SGHRS and CDR2 is YFSETQ in the germline V gene. The CDR3 sequence is CASSLFRGNYNEQFF. The CDR3 DNA sequence: TGCGCCAGCAGCTTGTTCAGGGGAAACTACAATGAGCAGTTCTTC.

The CDR3 reads CASSPEGRGGTDTQYF. The CDR3 region has the DNA TGTGCCAGCAGCCCAGAGGGGCGGGGAGGCACAGATACGCAGTATTTT. The chain recombines TRBV7-2 with TRBJ2-3; tentative D call: TRBD2 (6 bases). Germline CDR1 SGHTA, CDR2 FQGNSA. Trimming removed 5 bases at V and 1 base at J, with 16 bases between. This CDR3 is built from 16 residues. Looking up the rest from reference TRBV7-2 and TRBJ2-3 gives the full variable domain: GAGVSQSPSNKVTEKGKDVELRCDPISGHTALYWYRQSLGQGLEFLIYFQGNSAPDKSGLPSDRFSAERTGGSVSTLTIQRTQQEDSAVYLCASSPEGRGGTDTQYFGPGTRLTVL.

The genes are TRBV5-4 and TRBJ2-5; D not certain. Germline CDR1 reads SGHNT; CDR2 reads YYREEE (reference sequence). V shed 1 base and J shed 2 bases, with 12 bases lying between them. The CDR3 runs to 15 residues. Here the CDR3 DNA reads TGTGCCAGCAGCTTGAGTGGCCGGATTCAAGAGACCCAGTACTTC. Amino acids: CASSLSGRIQETQYF.

This clonotype was found a few times. CDR3 sequence (DNA): TGTGCCAGCTCACGCCGGGACAGGGATTCACCCCTCCACTTT. Protein: CASSRRDRDSPLHF. V gene TRBV18 combines with J gene TRBJ1-6, with TRBD1 matching 9 bases. The CDR3 length is 14 residues. Germline lookup yields CDR1 KGHSH and CDR2 LQKENI. V shed 4 bases, J shed 8 bases, and the junction held 3 bases outside the gene matches.

The chain has TRBV2 and TRBJ2-7, with D tentatively TRBD1 (5 bases). V lost 9 bases and J lost 4, with 10 bases in between. CDR1 is SNHLY and CDR2 is FYNNEI in the germline V gene. The CDR3 consists of 11 residues. CDR3 bases: TGTGCCAGTGGCAGGGAATACGAGCAGTACTTC. Residues: CASGREYEQYF.

This clonotype occurred many times. The chain is built from TRBV5-5 and TRBJ1-5; TRBD1 aligns across 8 bases. V shed 0 bases and J 6 bases; nucleotides not matched to a gene: 14. The CDR3 sequence is 18 residues long. Per the germline V gene, CDR1 is SGHKS and CDR2 is YYEKEE (reference sequence). The CDR3, as DNA: TGTGCCAGCAGCTTGGGGGACAGGTCGCTCAGGCAAGGTCAGCCCCAGCATTTT. It encodes CASSLGDRSLRQGQPQHF.

The chain combines TRBV7-9 with TRBJ2-1, with TRBD1 matching 8 bases. Trimming took 4 bases from V and 4 from J; bases not matched to a gene: 12. Germline assignment: CDR1 SEHNR and CDR2 FQNEAQ (reference sequence). The CDR3 extends over 17 amino acids. CDR3 residues: CASSSKSTGGVYNEQFF. CDR3 DNA: TGTGCCAGCAGCTCAAAATCTACAGGGGGTGTATACAATGAGCAGTTCTTC.

This chain joins TRBV6-6 and TRBJ1-2; TRBD1 agrees at 9 bases. The germline CDR1 and CDR2 sequences are MNHNY and SVGAGI (reference sequence). V shed 8 bases, J shed 6 bases, and the junction held 13 bases outside the gene matches. The CDR3 runs 15 residues. For the CDR3, the DNA is TGTGCCAGCCAACCCCCGGGACAGGGATTCCATGGCTACACCTTC. This encodes CASQPPGQGFHGYTF.

The V and J genes are TRBV20-1 and TRBJ1-4; 8 bases fit TRBD1. CDR3 length: 13 residues. V shed 5 bases and J 8 bases; nucleotides not matched to a gene: 7. Germline V gene sequence: CDR1 DFQATT, CDR2 SNEGSKA (reference sequence). As DNA, the CDR3 is TGCAGTGCTTCCCGGACAGGGAACGAAAAACTGTTTTTT. The encoded protein is CSASRTGNEKLFF.

V and J are TRBV12-3 or TRBV12-4 and TRBJ1-2; 9 nucleotides line up with TRBD1. The ends lost 4 bases at V and 3 bases at J; junction bases unmatched: 9. The CDR3 is 16 amino acids. The CDR3 spells CASSWGPGTGYYGYTF. CDR3 coding DNA: TGTGCCAGCAGTTGGGGTCCCGGGACAGGGTACTATGGCTACACCTTC.

The V call is TRBV18, the J call TRBJ1-1; D unresolved. The CDR3 spans 15 residues. V was trimmed by 6 bases and J by 1 base, leaving 15 bases between them. The germline CDR1 and CDR2 sequences are KGHSH and LQKENI. Here the CDR3 reads CASSPTASGNTEAFF. CDR3 bases: TGTGCCAGCTCCCCGACCGCGTCCGGGAACACTGAAGCTTTCTTT. Variable domain in full (rest from reference TRBV18 and TRBJ1-1): NAGVMQNPRHLVRRRGQEARLRCSPMKGHSHVYWYRQLPEEGLKFMVYLQKENIIDESGMPKERFSAEFPKEGPSILRIQQVVRGDSAAYFCASSPTASGNTEAFFGQGTRLTVV.

This chain uses TRBV5-1 with TRBJ2-1, with TRBD1 matching 7 bases. Losses at the gene ends were 4 bases for V and 3 bases for J; bases not matched to a gene: 7. CDR1 is SGHRS, CDR2 YFSETQ, per germline. This CDR3 contains 15 residues. The CDR3 protein is CASSPPGQHYNEQFF. CDR3 bases: TGCGCCAGCAGCCCGCCGGGACAGCACTACAATGAGCAGTTCTTC.

The chain employs TRBV3-1 and TRBJ2-1; 9 bases agree with TRBD2. V was pared by 1 base and J by 7 bases, with 2 bases of the junction left unmatched. Germline V gene data show CDR1 as LGHDT and CDR2 as YNNKEL (reference sequence). The CDR3 has 14 residues. The CDR3 is CASSQGGGGNEQFF. DNA of the CDR3: TGTGCCAGCAGCCAAGGCGGGGGGGGAAATGAGCAGTTCTTC.

The chain has TRBV7-8 and TRBJ2-5; D is perhaps TRBD2 (6 bases). The CDR3 is 15 residues long. Germline V lookup: CDR1 SGHVS, CDR2 FQNEAQ. Trimming left V 0 bases short and J 5 bases short, with 13 bases between. CDR3 sequence: CASSLAPSAEETQYF. CDR3 bases: TGTGCCAGCAGCTTAGCTCCTAGCGCCGAGGAGACCCAGTACTTC.

The chain is built from TRBV27 and TRBJ1-1; the D is unclear. Trimming took 11 bases from V and 0 from J, leaving 16 bases between them. Germline CDR1 reads MNHEY; CDR2 reads SMNVEV (reference sequence). CDR3 size: 14 residues. CDR3 DNA sequence: TGTGCCTCCCGACGGCTGCCCATGAACACTGAAGCTTTCTTT. Protein product: CASRRLPMNTEAFF.

Worth noting for this clonotype: A clone one base away is much larger, so this may be a read error. The chain uses TRBV18 and TRBJ2-3, with D perhaps matching TRBD2 (7 bases). This CDR3 comprises 14 residues. Germline CDR1 KGHSH, CDR2 LQKENI. The V end lost 8 bases, the J end lost 5 bases, and 17 bases lay between the germline ends. CDR3 amino acids: CASEGRGAGDTQYF. CDR3 nucleotide sequence: TGTGCCAGCGAAGGACGGGGGGCTGGAGATACGCAGTATTTT.

The rearrangement uses TRBV7-9 and TRBJ1-1; D is perhaps TRBD1 (6 bases). V was clipped by 7 bases and J by 0 bases, with 12 bases between them. Germline V lookup: CDR1 SEHNR, CDR2 FQNEAQ (reference sequence). This CDR3 has 14 residues. Here the CDR3 reads CASKPTGMNTEAFF. The CDR3 DNA is TGTGCCAGCAAACCAACAGGGATGAACACTGAAGCTTTCTTT.

The J gene is TRBJ2-5, the V gene TRBV20-1; 10 bases map to TRBD1. The J call is in doubt because the DNA end fits TRBJ2-7 better. This CDR3 has 13 amino acids. From germline, CDR1 is DFQATT and CDR2 SNEGSKA (reference sequence). The CDR3 loop is CSAPRQGASEQYF. Written as DNA, the CDR3 is TGCAGTGCACCACGACAGGGGGCTTCCGAGCAGTACTTC.

The chain links TRBV20-1 to TRBJ2-5; possible D gene TRBD2, 5 bases. The assigned J gene may be wrong: the sequence end matches TRBJ2-7 better. The CDR3 runs 15 residues. CDR1 and CDR2 (germline): DFQATT, SNEGSKA (reference sequence). As DNA, the CDR3 is TGCAGTGCTAGTTTACCGAGCGGCAGACCCTACGAGCAGTACTTC. This encodes CSASLPSGRPYEQYF.

The rearrangement uses TRBV27 and TRBJ2-7; TRBD1 aligns across 10 bases. Germline assignment: CDR1 MNHEY and CDR2 SMNVEV (reference sequence). This CDR3 has 18 residues. Trimming cost V 2 bases and J 0 bases; bases outside gene matches: 10. The CDR3, as DNA: TGTGCCAGCAGTTTAGAGGGACAGGGGCGTTTGGGCTCCTACGAGCAGTACTTC. Its protein is CASSLEGQGRLGSYEQYF.

The chain couples TRBV4-2 to TRBJ1-2; D is possibly TRBD1 (5 bases). V lost 3 bases, J lost 4 bases, and 15 bases lay in between. The V gene's germline CDR1 is LGHNA and CDR2 YNFKEQ. This CDR3 is 15 amino acids long. This CDR3 reads CASSQRDRPTYGYTF. DNA of the CDR3: TGTGCCAGCAGCCAGAGGGACCGCCCCACCTATGGCTACACCTTC.

This clonotype was seen a handful of times. The chain employs TRBV27 and TRBJ1-6; TRBD1 aligns across 8 bases. The V gene end was trimmed by 5 bases and the J gene end by 10 bases; junction bases not matched to a gene: 7. Germline V CDR1 and CDR2: MNHEY, SMNVEV (reference sequence). The CDR3 runs 14 residues. The CDR3 sequence: CASSRGQVESPLHF. In DNA, the CDR3 is TGTGCCAGCAGTCGGGGACAGGTAGAGTCACCCCTCCACTTT.

This chain links TRBV2 with TRBJ2-1; tentative D call: TRBD2 (6 bases). The length of the CDR3 is 15 residues. The V end lost 7 bases, the J end lost 4 bases, and 17 bases lay between the germline ends. Germline V gene lookup returns CDR1 SNHLY and CDR2 FYNNEI. The CDR3 DNA sequence: TGTGCCAGCACCTCGGAGGAGGAGGGGTACAATGAGCAGTTCTTC. Protein: CASTSEEEGYNEQFF. The variable domain in full, with the rest retrieved from reference TRBV2 and TRBJ2-1, is EPEVTQTPSHQVTQMGQEVILRCVPISNHLYFYWYRQILGQKVEFLVSFYNNEISEKSEIFDDQFSVERPDGSNFTLKIRSTKLEDSAMYFCASTSEEEGYNEQFFGPGTRLTVL.

This clonotype came up a few times. The chain uses TRBV5-1 and TRBJ2-3, with D possibly being TRBD1 or TRBD2 (6 bases each). This CDR3 has 15 amino acids. CDR1 and CDR2 from the germline V gene are SGHRS and YFSETQ. The V gene lost 2 bases and the J gene lost 4 bases, with 14 bases spanning the gap. The CDR3 DNA is TGCGCCAGCAGCTTCGGGGGCGTAAGTGCAGATACGCAGTATTTT. This codes for CASSFGGVSADTQYF.